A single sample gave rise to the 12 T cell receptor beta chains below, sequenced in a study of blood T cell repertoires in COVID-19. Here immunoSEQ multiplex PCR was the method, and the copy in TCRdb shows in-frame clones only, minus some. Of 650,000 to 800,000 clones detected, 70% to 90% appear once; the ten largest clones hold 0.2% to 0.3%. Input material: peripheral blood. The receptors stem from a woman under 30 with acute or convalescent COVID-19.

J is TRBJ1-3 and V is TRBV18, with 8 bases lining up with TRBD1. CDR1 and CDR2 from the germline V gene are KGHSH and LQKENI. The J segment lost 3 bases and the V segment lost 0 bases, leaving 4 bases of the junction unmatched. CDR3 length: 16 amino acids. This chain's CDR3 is CASSPPGTGNGNTIYF. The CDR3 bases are TGTGCCAGCTCACCACCTGGGACAGGCAATGGAAACACCATATATTTT.

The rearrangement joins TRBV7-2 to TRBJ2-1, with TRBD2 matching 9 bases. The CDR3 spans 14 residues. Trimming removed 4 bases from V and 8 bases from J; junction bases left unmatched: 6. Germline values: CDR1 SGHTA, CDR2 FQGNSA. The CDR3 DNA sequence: TGTGCCAGCAGCTGGGGACTAGCAGCGTATGAGCAGTTCTTC. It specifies CASSWGLAAYEQFF.

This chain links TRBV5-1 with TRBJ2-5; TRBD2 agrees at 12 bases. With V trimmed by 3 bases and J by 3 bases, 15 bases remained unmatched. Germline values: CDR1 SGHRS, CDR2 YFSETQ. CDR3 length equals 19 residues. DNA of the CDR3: TGCGCCAGCAGCTCCCGAGTACTAGCGGGGGGTGAGGGGGAAGAGACCCAGTACTTC. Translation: CASSSRVLAGGEGEETQYF.

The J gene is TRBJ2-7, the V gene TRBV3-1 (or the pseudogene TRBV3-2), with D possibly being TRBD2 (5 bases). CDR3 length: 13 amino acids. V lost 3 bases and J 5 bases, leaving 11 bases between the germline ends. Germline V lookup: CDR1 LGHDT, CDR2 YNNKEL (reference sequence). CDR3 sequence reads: CASSHAEGHEQYF. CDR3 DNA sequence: TGTGCCAGCAGCCATGCCGAGGGTCACGAGCAGTACTTC.

The CDR3 DNA reads TGTGCCATCTGGCAAGCACAGGGATTAGAGACTGGGGCCAACGTCCTGACTTTC. Its translation is CAIWQAQGLETGANVLTF. The chain is built from TRBV10-3 and TRBJ2-6, with a weak D call TRBD1 (6 bases). From germline, CDR1 is ENHRY and CDR2 SYGVKD. The CDR3 spans 18 residues. V lost 8 bases to trimming and J lost 2 bases, with 22 bases between them.

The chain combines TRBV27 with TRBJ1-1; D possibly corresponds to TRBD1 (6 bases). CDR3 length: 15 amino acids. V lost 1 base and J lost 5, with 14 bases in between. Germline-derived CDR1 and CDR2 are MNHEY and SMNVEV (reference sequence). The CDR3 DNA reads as TGTGCCAGCAGTTTATGGGCGGGGGCAAGGACTGAAGCTTTCTTT. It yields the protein CASSLWAGARTEAFF.

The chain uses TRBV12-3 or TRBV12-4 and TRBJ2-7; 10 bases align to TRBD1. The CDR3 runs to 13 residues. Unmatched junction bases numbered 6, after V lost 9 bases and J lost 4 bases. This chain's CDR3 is CASSRDRGYEQYF. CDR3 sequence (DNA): TGTGCCAGTAGCCGGGACAGGGGTTACGAGCAGTACTTC.

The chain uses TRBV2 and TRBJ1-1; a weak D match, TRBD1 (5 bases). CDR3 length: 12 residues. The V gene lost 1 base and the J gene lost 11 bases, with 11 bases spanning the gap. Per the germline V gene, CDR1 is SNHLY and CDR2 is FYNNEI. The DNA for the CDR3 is TGTGCCAGCAGTGAAGTTTGGGGGAGGGCTTTCTTT. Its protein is CASSEVWGRAFF.

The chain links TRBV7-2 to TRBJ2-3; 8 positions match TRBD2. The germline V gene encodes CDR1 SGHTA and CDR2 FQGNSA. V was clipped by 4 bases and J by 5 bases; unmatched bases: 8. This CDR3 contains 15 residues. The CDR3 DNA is TGTGCCAGCAGCTCGCCCGGGGGGGCCGGAGATACGCAGTATTTT. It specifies CASSSPGGAGDTQYF.

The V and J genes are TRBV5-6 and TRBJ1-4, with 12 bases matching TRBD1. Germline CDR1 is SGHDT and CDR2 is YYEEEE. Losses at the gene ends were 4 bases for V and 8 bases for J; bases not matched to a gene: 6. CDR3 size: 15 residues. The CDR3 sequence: CASSGGTGGFEKLFF. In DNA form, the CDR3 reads TGTGCCAGCAGCGGAGGGACAGGGGGCTTCGAAAAACTGTTTTTT.

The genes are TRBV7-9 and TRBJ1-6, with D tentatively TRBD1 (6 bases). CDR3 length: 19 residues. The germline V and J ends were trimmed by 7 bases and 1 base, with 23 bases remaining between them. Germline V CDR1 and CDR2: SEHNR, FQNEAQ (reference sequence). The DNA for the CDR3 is TGTGCCAGCACGGAGGGGCAGGGGATATTTGGGTCCTATAATTCACCCCTCCACTTT. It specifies CASTEGQGIFGSYNSPLHF.

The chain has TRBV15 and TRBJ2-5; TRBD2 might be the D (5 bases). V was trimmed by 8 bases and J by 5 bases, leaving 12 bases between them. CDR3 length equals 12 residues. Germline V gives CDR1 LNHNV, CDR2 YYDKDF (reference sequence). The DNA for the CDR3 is TGTGCCACCGCGGGTATGGGGGAGACCCAGTACTTC. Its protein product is CATAGMGETQYF.